A selection of T cell receptor beta chains follows, all from one sample in a study of blood T cell repertoires in COVID-19. Here immunoSEQ multiplex PCR was the method, and the copy in TCRdb shows in-frame clones only, minus some. The sample includes around 150,000 clones, over 80% of them seen just once. The sequenced sample was peripheral blood. These receptors were obtained from a woman aged 55-70 years who had recovered from COVID-19. Both conserved end residues are part of each CDR3. The D gene is left open where the match is weak. Only some rows state a clone size, as once, few, many or a class for expanded clones.

v_gene	j_gene	len	d_gene	abundance	CDR3nt	CDR3aa
TRBV20-1	TRBJ1-5	13	NA	NA	TGCAGTGCTAGTTCCCCCCCCGATCAGCCCCAGCATTTT	CSASSPPDQPQHF
TRBV21-1	TRBJ1-5	22	NA	NA	TGTGCCAGCAGCAAAAGGAAGGACGACATAATTGGACAGGCCTATCTCAATCAGCCCCAGCATTTT	CASSKRKDDIIGQAYLNQPQHF
TRBV2	TRBJ2-3	14	TRBD1	NA	TGTGCCAGCGGGGACAGGTTGGTTTCTGCTACGCAGTATTTT	CASGDRLVSATQYF
TRBV5-1	TRBJ2-7	15	TRBD1	NA	TGCGCCAGCAGCTGGGGAGACAGGGGGCAAGAGGAGCAGTACTTC	CASSWGDRGQEEQYF
TRBV7-7	TRBJ2-5	13	NA	NA	TGTGCCAGCGGACTTTCCTTCGGGGAGACCCAGTACTTC	CASGLSFGETQYF
TRBV7-9	TRBJ2-7	15	TRBD1	once	TGTGCCAGCAGCTTAGGACAGGGCCTGTCCTACGAGCAGTACTTC	CASSLGQGLSYEQYF
TRBV28	TRBJ1-2	12	NA	NA	TGTGCCAGCAGTAACACCGTCGTTGGCTACACCTTC	CASSNTVVGYTF
TRBV4-1	TRBJ2-5	17	NA	NA	TGCGCCAGCAGCCACGTTCTTCAGAGGCGCCATGAAGAGACCCAGTACTTC	CASSHVLQRRHEETQYF
TRBV6-2/TRBV6-3	TRBJ1-6	15	NA	NA	TGTGCCAGCAGTTACGAGGGATACGAGTTTTCACCCCTCCACTTT	CASSYEGYEFSPLHF
TRBV7-9	TRBJ1-2	15	TRBD1	NA	TGTGCCAGCAGCTTAGTTCAGGGGGCCGACTATGGCTACACCTTC	CASSLVQGADYGYTF
TRBV5-1	TRBJ1-1	13	TRBD1	NA	TGCGCCAGCAGCTCTGGACAGGGGGCGGTCGCTTTCTTT	CASSSGQGAVAFF
TRBV3-1/TRBV3-2	TRBJ2-4	16	NA	NA	TGTGCCAGCAGCCTACTTGCTACTGCTCCAGGAAACATTCAGTACTTC	CASSLLATAPGNIQYF
TRBV7-3	TRBJ2-3	15	NA	NA	TGTGCCAGCAGCTTATGGGAAAAGGGGCCAGATACGCAGTATTTT	CASSLWEKGPDTQYF
TRBV29-1	TRBJ2-3	13	NA	NA	TGCAGCGTTGACTCCAGGGCCACAGATACGCAGTATTTT	CSVDSRATDTQYF
TRBV9	TRBJ2-6	13	NA	NA	TGTGCCAGCAGCGCCAGGACATTAGACGTCCTGACTTTC	CASSARTLDVLTF
TRBV27	TRBJ1-5	14	NA	NA	TGTGCCAGCCTCCCGCGCAGACATAATCAGCCCCAGCATTTT	CASLPRRHNQPQHF
TRBV5-5	TRBJ1-6	15	TRBD1	NA	TGTGCCAGCAGCTTGCTAGGACAGGGCATCTCACCCCTCCACTTT	CASSLLGQGISPLHF
TRBV12-3/TRBV12-4	TRBJ1-6	13	NA	NA	TGTGCCAGCAGCGAGGCCCCGTTTTTATCCCTCCACTTT	CASSEAPFLSLHF